Described below is a single T cell receptor beta chain sequence and its context. The antigen is unknown. Sequenced by immunoSEQ multiplex PCR; TCRdb stores in-frame clones only, minus some. The sample carries some 66,000 clones, approximately 80% recorded once. The sample belongs to a study of radiotherapy plus CTLA-4 blockade in lung cancer. Study results and caveats: With interferon-beta, early dynamics of blood T cell clones were reported to best predict response.

The CDR3 spans 13 residues. The V end was cut by 7 bases, the J end by 1 base, with 8 bases between. Germline V CDR1 and CDR2: MDHEN, SYDVKM. The sequence was obtained from a human donor with non-small cell lung cancer who had a partial response to radiotherapy plus ipilimumab. Sample: peripheral blood, taken from a patient treated with radiotherapy plus ipilimumab. V is TRBV28 and J is TRBJ1-3, with unresolved D. The CDR3 loop reads CASTRGSGNTIYF. The CDR3 DNA sequence: TGTGCCAGCACTCGGGGTTCTGGAAACACCATATATTTT.